This T cell receptor (beta chain) was observed in a study of beta chain features in type 1 diabetes. The study's findings and limits: There was a moderate but significant shortening of TCRB CDR3s in all four CD4+ subsets of Type 1 diabetes patients.

This CDR3 region has 15 residues. The junction had 5 bases not matched to a gene; V was cut back by 3 bases and J by 3 bases. CDR1 and CDR2 (germline): LNHDA, SQIVND (reference sequence). As to this clone: Its antigen is still unknown.

The investigators reverse transcribed all of the isolated RNA, so they sequenced expressed TCRB transcripts. Assay: immunoSEQ multiplex PCR; the TCRdb copy retains only in-frame clones and omits some. The sample gives about 250,000 clones, about 11% of which show up once; over 0.015% is in the top ten. This receptor was obtained from a man aged 25-45 years with type 1 diabetes. Sample: naive CD4+ T cells from blood. V is TRBV19 and J is TRBJ2-5; 9 bases are a match to TRBD1. CDR3 sequence (DNA): TGTGCCAGTAGTATCACAGGGGGCGGAGAAGAGACCCAGTACTTC. Translating it yields CASSITGGGEETQYF.